The source of this T cell receptor (beta chain) is a study of CD8 T cells in ankylosing spondylitis. As concerns this clonotype: Its target is unknown.

The V gene lost 1 base and the J gene lost 1 base, with 11 bases spanning the gap. CDR3 length: 15 residues. Per the germline V gene, CDR1 is SGHKS and CDR2 is YYEKEE (reference sequence). Whole-study results and caveats: Made up of 7 to 9 highly homologous variants, a TCR beta motif appeared characteristic of ankylosing spondylitis blood. Matched ankylosing spondylitis synovial fluid reportedly contained a significantly enriched population of disease-linked clones. Those disease-linked clones were CD8+; they were also relatively rare in peripheral blood.

One entry per CDR3 protein results from TCRdb running MiXCR on the 5' RACE reads. This sample has about 800,000 distinct CDR3 sequences, with approximately 12% found just once. The chain carries TRBV5-5 and TRBJ1-2; D remains unclear. Sequenced input: blood, either unsorted or a sorted T cell fraction (not recorded which). This receptor was obtained from a male donor with ankylosing spondylitis. CDR3 region: CASSLHVTDNYGYTF. The CDR3 nucleotides are TGTGCCAGCAGCTTGCACGTGACGGATAACTATGGCTACACCTTC.